The clone carrying this T cell receptor (beta chain) was observed a few times. The antigen is unknown. Reverse transcription of all isolated RNA meant that expressed TCRB transcripts were sequenced. The repertoire was sequenced with immunoSEQ multiplex PCR; TCRdb's copy has only in-frame clones and lacks some. This sample has about 160,000 clones, with roughly 9% found just once. The source of the sample is a study of beta chain features in type 1 diabetes. Study results and limitations: When Type 1 diabetes patients were examined, their TCRB CDR3s proved moderately but significantly shorter in all four CD4+ subsets. A possible short-template PCR bias applies equally to patients and controls.

In germline, CDR1 is LNHNV, CDR2 YYDKDF (reference sequence). This CDR3 region has 15 residues. V lost 3 bases, J lost 6 bases, and 7 bases stayed unmatched. The V gene is TRBV15, the J gene TRBJ2-1; 8 positions agree with TRBD1. The source is a woman in her twenties or thirties with type 1 diabetes. The sequenced material came from central memory CD4+ T cells from blood. CDR3 sequence: CATSSQGAKLNEQFF. The CDR3 bases are TGTGCCACCAGCAGCCAGGGGGCCAAGCTCAATGAGCAGTTCTTC.